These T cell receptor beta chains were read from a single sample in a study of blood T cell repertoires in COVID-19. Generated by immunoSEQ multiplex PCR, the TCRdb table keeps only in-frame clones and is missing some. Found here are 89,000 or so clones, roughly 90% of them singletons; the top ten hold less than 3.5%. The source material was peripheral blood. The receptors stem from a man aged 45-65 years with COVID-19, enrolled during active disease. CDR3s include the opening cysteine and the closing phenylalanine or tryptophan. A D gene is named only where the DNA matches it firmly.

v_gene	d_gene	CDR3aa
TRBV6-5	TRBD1	CASSYSGGGFSTEAFF
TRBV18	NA	CASSPRLADTQYF
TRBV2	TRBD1	CASSETGTGNTEAFF
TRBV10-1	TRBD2	CASSDGAGGLGELFF
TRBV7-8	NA	CASSPTTGPQPQHF
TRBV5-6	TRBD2	CASSRGGASTDTQYF
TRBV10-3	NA	CANRTLWDEQFF
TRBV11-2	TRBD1	CASSVLFGQGARGNTIYF
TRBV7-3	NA	CASSWQGRRNTEAFF
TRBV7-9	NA	CAIPAQGLNEQFF
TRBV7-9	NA	CASSSTTEQISYEQYF
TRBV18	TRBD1	CASSLQGEDNSPLHF
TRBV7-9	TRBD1	CASSQQGARVAFF
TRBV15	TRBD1	CATSRARGLSYEQYF
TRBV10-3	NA	CAISRIGRENTEAFF
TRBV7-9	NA	CASSQLSPGASYEQYF
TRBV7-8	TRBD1	CASSSTGGVRYNSPLHF
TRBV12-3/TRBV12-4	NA	CAFGRGWTGELFF
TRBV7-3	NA	CASSLTSGASGNTIYF
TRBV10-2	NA	CASSNENGEFYGYTF
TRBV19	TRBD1	CASTYLVGQGGSGELFF
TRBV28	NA	CASNRMGHYYGYTF
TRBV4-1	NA	CASSQDPSSSGGELFF
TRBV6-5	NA	CASSPGEIGGYTF
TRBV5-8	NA	CASSFYLARSTDTQYF
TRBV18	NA	CASSPVEGRITGELFF
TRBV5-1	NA	CASSLSSASGQAFF
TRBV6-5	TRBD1	CASSYSGTGRATEAFF
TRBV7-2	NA	CASSLDRQETQYF
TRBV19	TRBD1	CASSTQGATEAFF
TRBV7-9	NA	CASSSPVGGHTEAFF
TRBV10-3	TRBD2	CAIKGTSGGETQYF
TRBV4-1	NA	CASSRVEYSAGELFF
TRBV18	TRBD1	CASSLPGTGTYEQYF
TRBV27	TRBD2	CASSLGTGTSWTGELFF
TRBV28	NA	CASIPRPGSGNTIYF
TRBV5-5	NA	CASSFAQGEAFF
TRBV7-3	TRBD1	CASNTGTGASPLHF
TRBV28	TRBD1	CASSLDRGGLGWDEQYF
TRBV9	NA	CASSVDGGYNYGYTF
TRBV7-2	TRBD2	CAAKRAGGPISYNEQFF
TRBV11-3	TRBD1	CASSRDRISYEQYF
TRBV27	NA	CASSLTLRDTNSPLHF